This T cell receptor (beta chain) was documented in a study of cytomegalovirus exposure and HLA in healthy donors. Study information: In a previous analysis, more than 90 million unique TCR beta sequences were found from 150 million to 200 million T cells. General observations from the study: Some V segments, TRBV6-2 and TRBV6-3 among them, were indistinguishable and were therefore excluded.

With 60 Vbeta and 13 Jbeta primers, the PCR was carried out. The repertoire was sequenced with immunoSEQ multiplex PCR; TCRdb's copy has only in-frame clones and lacks some. This sample has 55,000 to 65,000 clones, with about 77% found just once. This clone was seen a few times. The antigen is undetermined. CDR3 size: 16 residues. Germline loops: CDR1 SGHNT, CDR2 YYREEE (reference sequence). Trimming took off 4 bases at V and 5 bases at J, with 18 bases between the two ends. The sequencing sample was made of PBMCs. This receptor was obtained from a young man in good health and CMV-seropositive. V and J are TRBV5-4 and TRBJ2-2, with D maybe TRBD2 (7 bases). The CDR3 region is CASSEGEGLGTGELFF. The CDR3 nucleotides read TGTGCCAGCAGCGAGGGGGAGGGGCTAGGAACCGGGGAGCTGTTTTTT.